Below, 9 T cell receptor beta chains from the same sample are listed, as sequenced in a study of blood T cell repertoires in COVID-19. TCRdb's copy holds only in-frame clones and misses some; the assay was immunoSEQ multiplex PCR. Of approximately 300,000 clones listed, roughly 85% are singletons. The sequenced sample was PBMCs or T cells enriched from blood (not recorded which). The source of these receptors is a woman aged 25 to 39 who had been exposed to COVID-19.

The chain uses TRBV5-1 and TRBJ2-2; D is perhaps TRBD2 (6 bases). This CDR3 comprises 18 residues. Germline values: CDR1 SGHRS, CDR2 YFSETQ. V was cut by 2 bases and J by 4 bases, with 21 bases left in between. The CDR3 here is CASSFRDSPPLGTGELFF. The CDR3 DNA reads as TGCGCCAGCAGCTTCCGGGACTCACCCCCTCTAGGCACCGGGGAGCTGTTTTTT.

The chain has TRBV6-2 or TRBV6-3 and TRBJ2-4, with 8 bases that match TRBD1. The CDR3 spans 16 residues. The germline V gene has CDR1 MNHEY and CDR2 SVGEGT. J lost 0 bases, V lost 6 bases, and 7 bases had no gene match. CDR3 in DNA: TGTGCCAGCAGCCAGGGACAGGCCCTAGCCAAAAACATTCAGTACTTC. Amino acid sequence: CASSQGQALAKNIQYF.

A single count supports this clone. The chain recombines TRBV7-9 with TRBJ1-5; 10 positions agree with TRBD1. CDR3 length: 16 amino acids. Germline loops: CDR1 SEHNR, CDR2 FQNEAQ (reference sequence). The J segment lost 6 bases and the V segment lost 4 bases, leaving 9 bases of the junction unmatched. The CDR3 loop reads CASSSPDRGIGQPQHF. The CDR3 DNA is TGTGCCAGCAGCTCGCCGGACAGGGGGATCGGTCAGCCCCAGCATTTT.

The chain links TRBV27 to TRBJ2-1; D perhaps matches TRBD2 (6 bases). CDR1 MNHEY and CDR2 SMNVEV come from the germline V gene (reference sequence). V gave up 7 bases and J gave up 7 bases, with 14 bases separating them. The CDR3 consists of 13 residues. CDR3 region: CASNDHSGNEQFF. The CDR3 DNA is TGTGCCAGCAACGACCATAGCGGTAATGAGCAGTTCTTC.

The J gene is TRBJ2-1, the V gene TRBV5-1, with D possibly being TRBD2 (6 bases). Germline lookup yields CDR1 SGHRS and CDR2 YFSETQ. V gave up 2 bases and J gave up 2 bases, with 11 bases separating them. CDR3 length equals 15 residues. The CDR3 nucleotides are TGCGCCAGCAGCTTTACCGGGAGAACCTACAATGAGCAGTTCTTC. This codes for CASSFTGRTYNEQFF.

This rearrangement joins TRBV28 to TRBJ2-3, with TRBD2 matching over 10 bases. The length of the CDR3 is 15 residues. Unmatched junction bases numbered 4, after V lost 3 bases and J lost 4 bases. Germline V gene sequence: CDR1 MDHEN, CDR2 SYDVKM. The CDR3 bases are TGTGCCAGCAGTTTGGCTAGCGGGGGTGCAGATACGCAGTATTTT. Residues: CASSLASGGADTQYF.

This rearrangement joins TRBV11-2 to TRBJ2-7; D perhaps matches TRBD1 (5 bases). CDR1 is SGHAT, CDR2 FQNNGV, per germline. This CDR3 has 14 amino acids. The V gene lost 3 bases and the J gene lost 0 bases, with 9 bases spanning the gap. This chain's CDR3 is CASSFQGSSYEQYF. CDR3 coding DNA: TGTGCCAGCAGCTTCCAGGGAAGCTCCTACGAGCAGTACTTC.

The chain joins TRBV24-1 to TRBJ1-5; 10 bases fit TRBD1. Germline V gene lookup returns CDR1 KGHDR and CDR2 SFDVKD. This CDR3 region has 15 residues. Trimming removed 12 bases from V and 0 bases from J; junction bases left unmatched: 7. The CDR3 DNA sequence: TGTGCCGCATCCGGGACAGGGGATAGCAATCAGCCCCAGCATTTT. It encodes CAASGTGDSNQPQHF.

The chain links TRBV2 to TRBJ2-1; a possible D gene is TRBD2 (6 bases). The CDR3 loop spans 15 amino acids. Trimming removed 5 bases from V and 0 bases from J, with 11 bases in between. The germline gives CDR1 SNHLY, CDR2 FYNNEI. The CDR3, as DNA: TGTGCCAGCAGTCCCCAGACTAGCTCCTACAATGAGCAGTTCTTC. Translation: CASSPQTSSYNEQFF.